Listed here are 22 T cell receptor beta chains from one sample, sequenced in a study of naive and memory T cell subsets. A UMI-containing oligonucleotide was joined by 3' ligation to the TCR cDNA template. Amplification of ligated cDNA took four PCR rounds with SP2 and nested alpha and beta constant primers. MiXCR, applied by TCRdb to the 5' RACE reads, yields one record per CDR3 protein. The data show about 32,000 distinct CDR3 sequences, approximately 16% seen once. The origin of the receptors is a female donor in good health.

This clonotype has more than one count but fewer than ten. The chain couples TRBV29-1 to TRBJ1-2, with 7 bases that match TRBD1. The junction had 9 bases not matched to a gene; V was cut back by 5 bases and J by 9 bases. Per the germline V gene, CDR1 is SQVTM and CDR2 is ANQGSEA. The CDR3 has 12 residues. CDR3 sequence (DNA): TGCAGCGTTATGTCCCACAGGGGAAGCTACACCTTC. It encodes CSVMSHRGSYTF.

Only a few counts were recorded for this clonotype. The chain couples TRBV10-3 to TRBJ1-5, with D possibly TRBD1 on 5 matching bases. V lost 5 bases, J lost 7 bases, and 12 bases lay in between. The germline CDR1 and CDR2 sequences are ENHRY and SYGVKD. The CDR3 has 13 amino acids. CDR3 nucleotides: TGTGCCATCAGTAGGGGAGGGGAACAGCCCCAGCATTTT. This translates into CAISRGGEQPQHF.

The J gene is TRBJ2-1, the V gene TRBV20-1; tentatively, D is TRBD2 (6 bases). V dropped 4 bases and J dropped 0 bases, with 13 bases sitting between them. Germline V gene data show CDR1 as DFQATT and CDR2 as SNEGSKA (reference sequence). The CDR3 runs 15 residues. In nucleotides, the CDR3 is TGCAGTGCTACCCCCGGGGGTCCCTCCTACAATGAGCAGTTCTTC. Translated, it gives CSATPGGPSYNEQFF.

The chain joins TRBV3-1 to TRBJ2-5; 7 bases fit TRBD1. Trimming cost V 6 bases and J 1 base; bases outside gene matches: 2. The length of the CDR3 is 13 residues. Germline V CDR1 and CDR2: LGHDT, YNNKEL (reference sequence). CDR3: CASSHRGQETQYF. CDR3 coding DNA: TGTGCCAGCAGTCACAGGGGCCAAGAGACCCAGTACTTC.

In this sample, this clonotype turned up a few times. The chain is built from TRBV12-3 or TRBV12-4 and TRBJ1-4, with a possible D match to TRBD1 (6 bases). The CDR3 consists of 13 residues. V was cut by 7 bases and J by 8 bases, with 14 bases left in between. CDR3 sequence: CASTHRDGEKLFF. Written as DNA, the CDR3 is TGTGCCAGCACCCACAGGGATGGGGAAAAACTGTTTTTT.

This clonotype appeared many times. The chain recombines TRBV7-2 with TRBJ2-5, with TRBD2 identical over 9 bases. The J segment lost 5 bases and the V segment lost 1 base, leaving 8 bases of the junction unmatched. Germline CDR1 is SGHTA and CDR2 is FQGNSA. The CDR3 runs 16 residues. In DNA form, the CDR3 reads TGTGCCAGCAGCTTAGTGTTAGCGGGGGCGGGGGAGACCCAGTACTTC. Translating it yields CASSLVLAGAGETQYF.

This clonotype came up a few times. V is TRBV27 and J is TRBJ1-5; maybe TRBD1 (5 bases). Germline V gives CDR1 MNHEY, CDR2 SMNVEV (reference sequence). V was shortened by 4 bases and J by 5 bases, with 9 bases between the two germline ends. The CDR3 is made up of 13 amino acids. The CDR3 region is CASSSGGHQPQHF. As DNA, the CDR3 is TGTGCCAGCAGTTCCGGGGGACATCAGCCCCAGCATTTT.

The chain carries TRBV7-9 and TRBJ2-1, with D unresolved. CDR1 and CDR2 (germline): SEHNR, FQNEAQ (reference sequence). V was trimmed by 1 base and J by 6 bases, leaving 10 bases between them. The CDR3 sequence is 14 residues long. DNA for the CDR3: TGTGCCAGCAGCTTAGTCCCTTCCCCCAATGAGCAGTTCTTC. Residues: CASSLVPSPNEQFF. The full variable domain, its missing parts supplied by reference TRBV7-9 and TRBJ2-1, is DTGVSQNPRHKITKRGQNVTFRCDPISEHNRLYWYRQTLGQGPEFLTYFQNEAQLEKSRLLSDRFSAERPKGSFSTLEIQRTEQGDSAMYLCASSLVPSPNEQFFGPGTRLTVL.

This chain connects TRBV24-1 to TRBJ2-1; D is perhaps TRBD2 (6 bases). CDR1 is KGHDR, CDR2 SFDVKD, per germline. CDR3 length: 12 residues. V was trimmed by 9 bases and J by 7 bases, leaving 12 bases between them. CDR3 DNA sequence: TGTGCCACCGGTTCCGGAGGGAATGAGCAGTTCTTC. This encodes CATGSGGNEQFF.

V gene TRBV12-3 or TRBV12-4 combines with J gene TRBJ1-6, with unresolved D. V lost 5 bases to trimming and J lost 9 bases, with 20 bases between them. There are 16 residues in the CDR3. CDR3: CASSTASPHSGSPLHF. The CDR3 DNA sequence: TGTGCCAGCAGTACGGCGTCACCCCATAGTGGTTCACCCCTCCACTTT.

The table lists this clonotype with a few counts. The chain recombines TRBV29-1 with TRBJ1-2, with 7 nucleotides matching TRBD1. CDR1 is SQVTM, CDR2 ANQGSEA, per germline. The CDR3 runs 12 residues. Trimming at V came to 3 bases and at J to 4 bases, leaving 2 bases not matched to a gene. For the CDR3, the DNA is TGCAGCGTTGAGCAGGGGGGCTATGGCTACACCTTC. This codes for CSVEQGGYGYTF.

Turning to this clonotype: A clone one base away is much larger, so this may be a read error. V is TRBV6-5 and J is TRBJ2-6; D is unresolved. CDR3 length: 15 residues. Germline-derived CDR1 and CDR2 are MNHEY and SVGAGI. V lost 2 bases to trimming and J lost 3 bases, with 8 bases between them. For the CDR3, the DNA is TGTGCCAGCAGTTACGACAAGCGTGGGGCCAACGTCCTGACTTTC. Translation: CASSYDKRGANVLTF.

This clonotype occurred a few times. The genes are TRBV12-3 or TRBV12-4 and TRBJ1-2; 9 bases are a match to TRBD1. CDR3 length: 13 amino acids. V dropped 3 bases and J dropped 8; count of bases not matched to a gene: 4. This CDR3 reads CASSFRTGDGYTF. As DNA, the CDR3 is TGTGCCAGCAGTTTCCGGACAGGGGACGGCTACACCTTC.

The genes are TRBV6-1 and TRBJ2-2, with a tentative D call TRBD2 (5 bases). The V gene lost 5 bases and the J gene lost 4 bases, with 8 bases spanning the gap. Per the germline V gene, CDR1 is MNHNS and CDR2 is SASEGT. This CDR3 is built from 13 residues. The CDR3 DNA is TGTGCCAGCAGTCCACTAGGCACCGGGGAGCTGTTTTTT. Translated, it gives CASSPLGTGELFF.

The genes are TRBV10-3 and TRBJ2-1; 7 bases map to TRBD1. This CDR3 has 14 residues. CDR1 and CDR2 (germline): ENHRY, SYGVKD. J gave up 6 bases and V 8 bases, and 10 bases lay outside the gene matches. CDR3 in amino acids: CAIRPPAGGNEQFF. The CDR3 DNA follows: TGTGCCATCCGACCCCCCGCAGGGGGCAATGAGCAGTTCTTC.

There are many counts of this clonotype. The V gene is TRBV20-1, the J gene TRBJ2-2; 11 bases are a match to TRBD1. V lost 4 bases, J lost 6 bases, and 10 bases stayed unmatched. This CDR3 contains 16 residues. CDR1 and CDR2 from the germline V gene are DFQATT and SNEGSKA (reference sequence). The CDR3 loop is CSAKDRGQGRAGELFF. The CDR3 DNA is TGCAGTGCTAAGGACAGGGGGCAAGGTCGTGCCGGGGAGCTGTTTTTT.

This clonotype was seen repeatedly, ten times or more. This chain links TRBV6-1 with TRBJ2-7; D ambiguous. CDR3 length: 12 residues. Germline CDR1 and CDR2: MNHNS and SASEGT. V was trimmed by 3 bases and J by 4 bases, leaving 7 bases between them. The CDR3 nucleotides read TGTGCCAGCAGTGACAGGAAATACGAGCAGTACTTC. Encoded protein: CASSDRKYEQYF.

The chain employs TRBV27 and TRBJ2-5, with 10 bases aligning to TRBD1. Trimming cost V 6 bases and J 3 bases; bases outside gene matches: 13. The CDR3 length is 17 residues. Germline assignment: CDR1 MNHEY and CDR2 SMNVEV (reference sequence). CDR3 DNA sequence: TGTGCCAGCAGGAGCGAATCCAAGGACAGGGGGAAAGAGACCCAGTACTTC. The encoded protein is CASRSESKDRGKETQYF.

This clonotype has just a few counts. The chain joins TRBV20-1 to TRBJ2-1; 11 positions agree with TRBD2. The V gene end was trimmed by 0 bases and the J gene end by 3 bases; junction bases not matched to a gene: 4. Germline CDR1 is DFQATT and CDR2 is SNEGSKA (reference sequence). The CDR3 runs to 16 residues. Written as DNA, the CDR3 is TGCAGTGCTAGAGACCCGACTAGCGGGGACTACAATGAGCAGTTCTTC. This encodes CSARDPTSGDYNEQFF.

This clonotype was detected many times. J is TRBJ1-1 and V is TRBV20-1; 8 positions match TRBD1. Germline trimming cut 7 bases from V and 1 base from J; bases unmatched to any gene: 8. Per the germline V gene, CDR1 is DFQATT and CDR2 is SNEGSKA (reference sequence). The CDR3 length is 14 residues. The CDR3 DNA reads as TGCAGTGTCGGACAGGGAGCGGGGAACACTGAAGCTTTCTTT. The encoded protein is CSVGQGAGNTEAFF.

About this clonotype itself: A much more abundant neighbour one base away suggests this may be a read error. The gene calls are TRBV20-1 and TRBJ2-2, with unresolved D. CDR3 length: 15 amino acids. CDR1 is DFQATT, CDR2 SNEGSKA, per germline (reference sequence). In DNA, the CDR3 is TGCGGTGCTAGAGAACCAGGAAGCGCTAACGGGGAGCTGTTTTTT. It is translated as CGAREPGSANGELFF.

In this sample, this clonotype turned up many times. This chain joins TRBV4-2 and TRBJ2-5; D tentatively fits TRBD1 or TRBD2 (6 bases each). V lost 4 bases and J lost 5, with 14 bases in between. Germline V gene data show CDR1 as LGHNA and CDR2 as YNFKEQ. The CDR3 sequence is 14 residues long. CDR3 amino acids: CASSRGGGLETQYF. CDR3 DNA: TGTGCCAGCAGCCGAGGAGGGGGGCTGGAGACCCAGTACTTC.